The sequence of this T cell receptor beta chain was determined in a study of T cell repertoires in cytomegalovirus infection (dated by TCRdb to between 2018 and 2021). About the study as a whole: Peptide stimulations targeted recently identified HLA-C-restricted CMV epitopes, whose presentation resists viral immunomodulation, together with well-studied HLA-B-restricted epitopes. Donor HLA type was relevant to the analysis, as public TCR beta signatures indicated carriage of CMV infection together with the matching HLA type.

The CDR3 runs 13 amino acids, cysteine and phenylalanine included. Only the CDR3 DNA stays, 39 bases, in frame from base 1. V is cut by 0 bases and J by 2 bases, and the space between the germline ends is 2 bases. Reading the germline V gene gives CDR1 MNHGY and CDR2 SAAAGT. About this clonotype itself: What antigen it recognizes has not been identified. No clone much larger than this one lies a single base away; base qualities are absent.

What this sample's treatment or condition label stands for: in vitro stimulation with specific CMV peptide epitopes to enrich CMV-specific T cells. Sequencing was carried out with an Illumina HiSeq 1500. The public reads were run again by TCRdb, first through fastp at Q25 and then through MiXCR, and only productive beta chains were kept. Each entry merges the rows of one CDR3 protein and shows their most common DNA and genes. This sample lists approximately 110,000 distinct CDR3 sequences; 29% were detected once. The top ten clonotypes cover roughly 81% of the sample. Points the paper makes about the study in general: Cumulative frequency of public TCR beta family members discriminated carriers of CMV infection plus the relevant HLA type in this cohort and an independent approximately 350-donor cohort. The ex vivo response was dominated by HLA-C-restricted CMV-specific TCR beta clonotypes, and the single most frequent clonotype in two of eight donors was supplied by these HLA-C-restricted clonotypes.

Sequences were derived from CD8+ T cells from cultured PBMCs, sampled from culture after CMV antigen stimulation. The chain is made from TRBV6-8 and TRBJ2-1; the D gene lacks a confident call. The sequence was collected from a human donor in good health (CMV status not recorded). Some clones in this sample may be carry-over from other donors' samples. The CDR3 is CASSYSPYNEQFF. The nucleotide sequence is TGTGCCAGCAGTTACTCCCCCTACAATGAGCAGTTCTTC.